This TCR beta chain was found in a study of spatial heterogeneity in lung cancer. Germline CDR1 MNHNY, CDR2 SVGAGI (reference sequence). V dropped 6 bases and J dropped 5 bases, with 16 bases sitting between them. CDR3 size: 14 residues. The time point was: sample taken at primary tumor resection. A single record per CDR3 protein comes from TCRdb applying MiXCR to the 5' RACE reads. The data show tens of thousands of distinct CDR3 sequences, under 8% seen once. The chain has TRBV6-6 and TRBJ1-1; a weak D match, TRBD1 (5 bases). The sample in question was PBMCs, obtained at surgery. This receptor was obtained from a female donor with early-stage non-small cell lung cancer. The CDR3 loop is CASRPPGLETEAFF. The CDR3, as DNA: TGTGCCAGCAGACCTCCAGGGTTAGAGACTGAAGCTTTCTTT.